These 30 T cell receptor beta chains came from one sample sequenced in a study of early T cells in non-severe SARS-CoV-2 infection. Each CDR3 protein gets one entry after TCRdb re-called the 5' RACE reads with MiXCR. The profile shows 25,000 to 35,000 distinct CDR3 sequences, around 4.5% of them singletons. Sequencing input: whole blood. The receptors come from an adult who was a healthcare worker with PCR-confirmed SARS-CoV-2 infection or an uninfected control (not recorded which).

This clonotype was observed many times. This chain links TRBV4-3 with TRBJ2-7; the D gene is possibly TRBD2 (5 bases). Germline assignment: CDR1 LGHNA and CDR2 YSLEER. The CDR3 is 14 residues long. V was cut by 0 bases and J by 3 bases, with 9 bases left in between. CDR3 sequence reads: CASSQESGYYEQYF. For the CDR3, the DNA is TGCGCCAGCAGCCAAGAGTCGGGATACTACGAGCAGTACTTC.

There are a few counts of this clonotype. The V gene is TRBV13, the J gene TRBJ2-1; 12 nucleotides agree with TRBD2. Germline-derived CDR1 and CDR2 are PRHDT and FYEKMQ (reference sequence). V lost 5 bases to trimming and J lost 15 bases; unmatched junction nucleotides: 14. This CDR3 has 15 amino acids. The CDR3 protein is CASSPKRTSGDPPFF. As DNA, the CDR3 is TGTGCCAGCAGCCCTAAGCGGACTAGCGGGGACCCCCCGTTCTTC.

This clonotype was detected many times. CDR3: CASSQGLDNEKLFF. The CDR3 DNA follows: TGCGCCAGCAGCCAAGGTCTAGACAATGAAAAACTGTTTTTT. The genes are TRBV4-3 and TRBJ1-4; D is ambiguous. Germline V CDR1 and CDR2: LGHNA, YSLEER. This CDR3 spans 14 amino acids. The ends were cut back, 1 base at V and 5 bases at J, with 8 bases in the middle.

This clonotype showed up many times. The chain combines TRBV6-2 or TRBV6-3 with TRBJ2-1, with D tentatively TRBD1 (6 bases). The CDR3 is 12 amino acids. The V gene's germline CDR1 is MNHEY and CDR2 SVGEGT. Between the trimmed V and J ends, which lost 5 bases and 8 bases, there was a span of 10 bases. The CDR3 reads CASSTGFYEQFF. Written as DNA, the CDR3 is TGTGCCAGCAGTACAGGGTTCTATGAGCAGTTCTTC.

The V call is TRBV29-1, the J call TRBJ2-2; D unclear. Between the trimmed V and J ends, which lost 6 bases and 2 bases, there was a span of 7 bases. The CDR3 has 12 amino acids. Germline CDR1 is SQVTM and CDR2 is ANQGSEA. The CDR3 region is CSVMDNTGELFF. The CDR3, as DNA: TGCAGCGTCATGGACAACACCGGGGAGCTGTTTTTT.

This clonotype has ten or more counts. This chain's CDR3 is CSVEMGVGDTQYF. The CDR3 DNA reads TGCAGCGTTGAAATGGGAGTCGGAGATACGCAGTATTTT. This chain uses TRBV29-1 with TRBJ2-3, with D perhaps matching TRBD2 (5 bases). This CDR3 region has 13 residues. Trimming stripped 2 bases from V and 5 bases from J, with 11 bases between. Per germline, CDR1 SQVTM and CDR2 ANQGSEA.

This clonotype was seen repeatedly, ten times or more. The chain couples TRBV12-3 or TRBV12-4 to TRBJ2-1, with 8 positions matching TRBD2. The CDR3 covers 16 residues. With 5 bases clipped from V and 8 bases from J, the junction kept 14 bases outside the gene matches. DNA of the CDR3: TGTGCCAGCAGTCCCCTTTTGGGACTAGTTTTCTATGAGCAGTTCTTC. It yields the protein CASSPLLGLVFYEQFF.

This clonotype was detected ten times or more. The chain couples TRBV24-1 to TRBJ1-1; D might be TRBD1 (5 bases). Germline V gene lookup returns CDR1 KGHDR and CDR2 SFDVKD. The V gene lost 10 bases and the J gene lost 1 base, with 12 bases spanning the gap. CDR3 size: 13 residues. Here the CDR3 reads CATQDRQNTEAFF. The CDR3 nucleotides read TGTGCCACGCAAGACAGACAGAACACTGAAGCTTTCTTT.

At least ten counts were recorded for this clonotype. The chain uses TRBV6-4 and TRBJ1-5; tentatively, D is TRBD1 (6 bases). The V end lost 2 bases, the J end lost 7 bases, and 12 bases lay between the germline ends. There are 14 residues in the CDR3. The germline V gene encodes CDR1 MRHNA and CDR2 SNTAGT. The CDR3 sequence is CASSDKAGVQPQHF. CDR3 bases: TGTGCCAGCAGTGACAAGGCAGGGGTCCAGCCCCAGCATTTT.

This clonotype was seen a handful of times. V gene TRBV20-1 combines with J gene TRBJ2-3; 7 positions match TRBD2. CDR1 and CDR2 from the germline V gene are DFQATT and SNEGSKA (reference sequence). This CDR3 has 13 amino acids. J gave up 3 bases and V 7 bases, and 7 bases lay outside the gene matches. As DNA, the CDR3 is TGCAGTGGGGGCGCGGGAGTAACAGATACGCAGTATTTT. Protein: CSGGAGVTDTQYF.

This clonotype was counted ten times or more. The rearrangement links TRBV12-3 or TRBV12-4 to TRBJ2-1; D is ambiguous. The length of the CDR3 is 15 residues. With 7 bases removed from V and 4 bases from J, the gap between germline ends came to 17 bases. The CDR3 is CASTLVPANYNEQFF. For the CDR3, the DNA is TGTGCCAGCACCCTAGTCCCGGCGAATTACAATGAGCAGTTCTTC.

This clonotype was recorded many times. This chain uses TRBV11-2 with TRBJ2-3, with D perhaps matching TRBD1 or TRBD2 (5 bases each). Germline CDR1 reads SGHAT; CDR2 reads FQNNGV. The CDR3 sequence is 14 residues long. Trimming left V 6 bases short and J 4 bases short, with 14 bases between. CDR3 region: CASSLGTAADTQYF. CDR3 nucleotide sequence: TGTGCCAGCAGTCTTGGGACCGCCGCAGATACGCAGTATTTT.

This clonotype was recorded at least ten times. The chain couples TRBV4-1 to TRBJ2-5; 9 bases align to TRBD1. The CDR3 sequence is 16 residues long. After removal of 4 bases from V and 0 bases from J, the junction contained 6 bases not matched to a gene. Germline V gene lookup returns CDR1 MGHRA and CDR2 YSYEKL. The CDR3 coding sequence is TGCGCCAGCAGCCTAGCGGACAGGGGTTACCAAGAGACCCAGTACTTC. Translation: CASSLADRGYQETQYF.

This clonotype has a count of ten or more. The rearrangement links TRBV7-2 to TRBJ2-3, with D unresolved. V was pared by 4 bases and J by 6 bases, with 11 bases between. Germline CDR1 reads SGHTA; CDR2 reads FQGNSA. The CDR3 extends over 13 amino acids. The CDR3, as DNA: TGTGCCAGCAGCTACCGTCCTGCGGATACGCAGTATTTT. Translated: CASSYRPADTQYF.

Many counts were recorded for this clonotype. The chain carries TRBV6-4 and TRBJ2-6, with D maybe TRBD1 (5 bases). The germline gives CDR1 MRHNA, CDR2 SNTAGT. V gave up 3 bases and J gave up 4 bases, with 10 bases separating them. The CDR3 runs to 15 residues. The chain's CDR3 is CASSDKGAGANVLTF. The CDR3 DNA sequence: TGTGCCAGCAGTGATAAAGGGGCGGGGGCCAACGTCCTGACTTTC.

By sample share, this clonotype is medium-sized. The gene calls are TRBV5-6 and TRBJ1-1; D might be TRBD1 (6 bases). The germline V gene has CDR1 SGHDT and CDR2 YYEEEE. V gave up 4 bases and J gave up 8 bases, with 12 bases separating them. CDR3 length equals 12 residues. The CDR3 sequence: CASSDQTGEAFF. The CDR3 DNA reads TGTGCCAGCAGCGATCAGACAGGAGAAGCTTTCTTT. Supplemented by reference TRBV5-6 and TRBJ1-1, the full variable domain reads DAGVTQSPTHLIKTRGQQVTLRCSPKSGHDTVSWYQQALGQGPQFIFQYYEEEERQRGNFPDRFSGHQFPNYSSELNVNALLLGDSALYLCASSDQTGEAFFGQGTRLTVV.

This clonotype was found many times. The CDR3 here is CASSRSNQPQHF. In nucleotides, the CDR3 is TGTGCCAGCAGCCGGAGCAATCAGCCCCAGCATTTT. V gene TRBV12-3 or TRBV12-4 combines with J gene TRBJ1-5; D not certain. Trimming took 6 bases from V and 1 from J, leaving 4 bases between them. The CDR3 runs 12 residues.

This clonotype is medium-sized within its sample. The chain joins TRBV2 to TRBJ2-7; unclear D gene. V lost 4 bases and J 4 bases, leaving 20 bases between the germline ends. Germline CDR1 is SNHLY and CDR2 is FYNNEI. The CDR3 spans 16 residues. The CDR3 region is CASSAPGPTHPYEQYV. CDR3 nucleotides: TGTGCCAGCAGTGCGCCTGGGCCGACTCACCCTTACGAGCAGTACGTC.

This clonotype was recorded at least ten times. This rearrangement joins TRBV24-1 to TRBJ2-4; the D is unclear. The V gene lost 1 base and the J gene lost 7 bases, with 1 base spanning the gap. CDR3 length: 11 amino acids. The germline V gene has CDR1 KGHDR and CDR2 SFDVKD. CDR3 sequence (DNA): TGTGCCACCAGTGATTTCAACATTCAGTACTTC. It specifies CATSDFNIQYF.

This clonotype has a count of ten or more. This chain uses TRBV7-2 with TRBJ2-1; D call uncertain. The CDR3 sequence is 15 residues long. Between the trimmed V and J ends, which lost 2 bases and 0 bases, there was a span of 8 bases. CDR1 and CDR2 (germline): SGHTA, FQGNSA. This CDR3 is CASSLLDFSYNEQFF. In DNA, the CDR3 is TGTGCCAGCAGCTTACTAGACTTCTCCTACAATGAGCAGTTCTTC.

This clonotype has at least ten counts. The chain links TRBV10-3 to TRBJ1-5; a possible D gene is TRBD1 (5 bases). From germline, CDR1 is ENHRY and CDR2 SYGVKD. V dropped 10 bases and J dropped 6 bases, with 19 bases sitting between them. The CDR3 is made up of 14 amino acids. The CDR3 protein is CASRDGLSSQPQHF. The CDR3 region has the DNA TGTGCCAGCAGGGACGGACTCTCGAGTCAGCCCCAGCATTTT.

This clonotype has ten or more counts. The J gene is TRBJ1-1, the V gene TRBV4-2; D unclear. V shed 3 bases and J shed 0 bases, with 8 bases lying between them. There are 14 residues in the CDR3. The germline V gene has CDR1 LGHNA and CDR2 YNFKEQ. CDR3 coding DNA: TGTGCCAGCAGCCAGCTCGAAATGAACACTGAAGCTTTCTTT. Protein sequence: CASSQLEMNTEAFF.

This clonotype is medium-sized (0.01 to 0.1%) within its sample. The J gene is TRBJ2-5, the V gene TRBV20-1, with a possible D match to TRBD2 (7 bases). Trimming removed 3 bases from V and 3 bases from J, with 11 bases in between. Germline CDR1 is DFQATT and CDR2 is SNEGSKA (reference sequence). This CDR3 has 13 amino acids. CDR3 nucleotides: TGCAGTGCTAGGGGAGGGGGGGAAGAGACCCAGTACTTC. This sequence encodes CSARGGGEETQYF.

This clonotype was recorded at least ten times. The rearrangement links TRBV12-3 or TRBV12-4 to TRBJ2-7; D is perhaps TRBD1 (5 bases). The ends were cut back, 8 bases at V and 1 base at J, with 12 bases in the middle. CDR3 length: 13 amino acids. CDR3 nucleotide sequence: TGTGCCAGCCGAACTCAGGGATCCTACGAGCAGTACTTC. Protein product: CASRTQGSYEQYF.

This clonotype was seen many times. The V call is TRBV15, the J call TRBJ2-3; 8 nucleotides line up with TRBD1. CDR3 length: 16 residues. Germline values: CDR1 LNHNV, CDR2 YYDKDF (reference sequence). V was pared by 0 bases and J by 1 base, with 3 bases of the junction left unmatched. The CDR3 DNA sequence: TGTGCCACCAGCAGAGACAGGGGGCTTGGCACAGATACGCAGTATTTT. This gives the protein CATSRDRGLGTDTQYF.

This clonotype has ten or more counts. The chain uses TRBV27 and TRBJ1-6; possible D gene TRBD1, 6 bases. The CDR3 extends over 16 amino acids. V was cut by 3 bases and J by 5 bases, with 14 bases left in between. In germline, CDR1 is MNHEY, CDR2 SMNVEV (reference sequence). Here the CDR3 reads CASSFIGTTNNSPLHF. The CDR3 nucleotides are TGTGCCAGCAGTTTCATCGGGACAACGAATAATTCACCCCTCCACTTT.

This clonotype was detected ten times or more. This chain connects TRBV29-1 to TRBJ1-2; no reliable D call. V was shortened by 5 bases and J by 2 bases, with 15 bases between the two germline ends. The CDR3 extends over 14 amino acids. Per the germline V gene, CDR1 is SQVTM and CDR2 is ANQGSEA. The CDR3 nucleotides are TGCAGCGTTCACGTCGGGGTGAACAACTATGGCTACACCTTC. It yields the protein CSVHVGVNNYGYTF.

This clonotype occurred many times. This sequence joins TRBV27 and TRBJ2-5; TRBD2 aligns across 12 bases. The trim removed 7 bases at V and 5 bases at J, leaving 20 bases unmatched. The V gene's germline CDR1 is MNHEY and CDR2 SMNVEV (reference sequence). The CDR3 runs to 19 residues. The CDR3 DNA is TGTGCCAGCACCCCTAGGGCTAGCGGGAGGGCCCTTTTGAGGGAGACCCAGTACTTC. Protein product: CASTPRASGRALLRETQYF.

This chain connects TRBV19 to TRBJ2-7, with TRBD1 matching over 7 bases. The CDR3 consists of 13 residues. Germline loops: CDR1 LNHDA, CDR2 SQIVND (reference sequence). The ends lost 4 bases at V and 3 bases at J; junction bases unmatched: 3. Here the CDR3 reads CASSKQGRYEQYF. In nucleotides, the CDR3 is TGTGCCAGTAGTAAACAGGGGCGCTACGAGCAGTACTTC.

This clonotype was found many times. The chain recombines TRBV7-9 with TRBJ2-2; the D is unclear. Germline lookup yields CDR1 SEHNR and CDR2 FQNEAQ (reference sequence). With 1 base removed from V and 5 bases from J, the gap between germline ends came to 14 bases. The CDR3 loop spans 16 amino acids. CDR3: CASSLETVSWTGELFF. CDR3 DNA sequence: TGTGCCAGCAGCTTAGAAACGGTATCCTGGACCGGGGAGCTGTTTTTT.